Presented here are 25 T cell receptor beta chains from one specimen sequenced in a study of spatial heterogeneity in lung cancer. General observations from the study: The number of expanded tumor alpha and beta chains correlated with mutation number.

These receptors have no known antigen. The time point here: sample taken at primary tumor resection. MiXCR was run by TCRdb on the 5' RACE reads, yielding one entry per CDR3 protein. The sample carries about 100,000 distinct CDR3 sequences, about 4.6% recorded once. The sample consisted of lung tumor tissue, taken at surgery. The receptors stem from a male donor with early-stage non-small cell lung cancer.

This clonotype was recorded many times. The rearrangement joins TRBV5-6 to TRBJ1-4; D unclear. The CDR3 is made up of 15 amino acids. V dropped 1 base and J dropped 4 bases, with 11 bases sitting between them. Germline V lookup: CDR1 SGHDT, CDR2 YYEEEE. The CDR3, as DNA: TGTGCCAGCAGCTTGTCCCACAGCTATAATGAAAAACTGTTTTTT. Its protein product is CASSLSHSYNEKLFF.

Concerning this clonotype: This could be a read error, since a much larger clone is one nucleotide away. The chain employs TRBV12-5 and TRBJ1-6; D unresolved. V lost 4 bases, J lost 10 bases, and 11 bases lay in between. Germline-derived CDR1 and CDR2 are LGHNT and FRNRAP. This CDR3 is 13 amino acids long. The CDR3 loop is CASGSHGKSPLHF. Here the CDR3 DNA reads TGTGCTAGTGGTTCCCACGGGAAATCACCCCTCCACTTT.

This clonotype was recorded at least ten times. The chain couples TRBV6-1 to TRBJ2-3; D not certain. This CDR3 has 14 amino acids. V lost 0 bases to trimming and J lost 1 base, with 5 bases between them. In germline, CDR1 is MNHNS, CDR2 SASEGT. The CDR3 DNA reads as TGTGCCAGCAGTGAAGCGGACCGCACAGATACGCAGTATTTT. It codes for CASSEADRTDTQYF.

This clonotype came up many times. The chain couples TRBV27 to TRBJ1-2; D uncertain. V gave up 8 bases and J gave up 4 bases, with 17 bases separating them. Germline loops: CDR1 MNHEY, CDR2 SMNVEV (reference sequence). The CDR3 runs to 14 residues. The CDR3 nucleotides are TGTGCCAGCCTCCCTATTGAGGCCTTCTATGGCTACACCTTC. This encodes CASLPIEAFYGYTF.

This clonotype came up many times. The chain combines TRBV9 with TRBJ1-3, with 7 bases matching TRBD1. Germline V lookup: CDR1 SGDLS, CDR2 YYNGEE. CDR3 length: 16 amino acids. The V gene end was trimmed by 0 bases and the J gene end by 3 bases; junction bases not matched to a gene: 6. The CDR3 bases are TGTGCCAGCAGCGTAGCAAGACAGGGCTTTGGAAACACCATATATTTT. It codes for CASSVARQGFGNTIYF.

This chain uses TRBV6-5 with TRBJ2-7, with 10 bases matching TRBD1. Germline CDR1 MNHEY, CDR2 SVGAGI. The CDR3 contains 16 residues. V trimming: 5 bases; J trimming: 2 bases; junction bases outside the gene matches: 9. The CDR3 reads CASSRHAGQGTYEQYF. As DNA, the CDR3 is TGTGCCAGCAGTCGACATGCGGGACAGGGGACCTACGAGCAGTACTTC.

This clonotype was counted ten times or more. The chain is built from TRBV10-2 and TRBJ2-7; possible D gene TRBD1, 6 bases. The CDR3 spans 17 residues. V gave up 8 bases and J gave up 2 bases, with 25 bases separating them. The germline CDR1 and CDR2 sequences are WSHSY and SAAADI. This CDR3 reads CASRDVIRGAYTYEQYF. In nucleotides, the CDR3 is TGCGCCAGCCGAGATGTAATCAGGGGCGCCTATACCTACGAGCAGTACTTC.

The sample holds many counts of this clonotype. J is TRBJ2-7 and V is TRBV30; D might be TRBD2 (6 bases). This CDR3 region has 11 residues. Trimming shortened V by 3 bases and J by 11 bases, and 14 bases separated the two germline ends. The germline CDR1 and CDR2 sequences are GTSNPN and SVGIG (reference sequence). CDR3 amino acids: CAWSMGTAKYF. In DNA, the CDR3 is TGTGCCTGGAGCATGGGGACTGCTAAGTACTTC. The full variable domain, in which reference TRBV30 and TRBJ2-7 provide the parts outside the CDR3, is SQTIHQWPATLVQPVGSPLSLECTVEGTSNPNLYWYRQAAGRGLQLLFYSVGIGQISSEVPQNLSASRPQDRQFILSSKKLLLSDSGFYLCAWSMGTAKYFGPGTRLTVT.

Ten or more counts support this clonotype. V usage is TRBV20-1 and J usage is TRBJ1-4; 7 positions match TRBD1. The germline V gene encodes CDR1 DFQATT and CDR2 SNEGSKA (reference sequence). V lost 5 bases to trimming and J lost 0 bases; unmatched junction nucleotides: 9. This CDR3 region has 16 residues. CDR3: CSAEGTASATNEKLFF. CDR3 DNA: TGCAGTGCTGAAGGGACAGCATCTGCAACTAATGAAAAACTGTTTTTT.

In its sample, this clonotype was seen many times. This chain connects TRBV6-2 or TRBV6-3 to TRBJ2-7; 8 bases align to TRBD1. The germline V gene encodes CDR1 MNHEY and CDR2 SVGEGT. The V gene end was trimmed by 2 bases and the J gene end by 12 bases; junction bases not matched to a gene: 15. The CDR3 runs 15 residues. The CDR3 reads CASSYPYPGQGGRYF. As DNA, the CDR3 is TGTGCCAGCAGTTACCCCTACCCTGGACAGGGAGGAAGGTACTTC.

This clonotype has ten or more counts. The V gene is TRBV2, the J gene TRBJ2-7; D is perhaps TRBD1 (5 bases). CDR1 and CDR2 (germline): SNHLY, FYNNEI. Deletions cut 7 bases from V and 2 bases from J, with 21 bases between. The CDR3 has 16 residues. The CDR3 reads CASTSFDRYPTYEQYF. The CDR3 nucleotides read TGTGCCAGCACCTCATTCGACAGATATCCCACCTACGAGCAGTACTTC.

There are many counts of this clonotype. The chain recombines TRBV24-1 with TRBJ2-1; no clear D. Germline V gene data show CDR1 as KGHDR and CDR2 as SFDVKD. The CDR3 is made up of 12 amino acids. The germline V and J ends were trimmed by 4 bases and 3 bases, with 3 bases remaining between them. The CDR3 region has the DNA TGTGCCACCAGTGACCTCTACAATGAGCAGTTCTTC. As protein: CATSDLYNEQFF.

This clonotype was found many times. The rearrangement joins TRBV10-3 to TRBJ2-3; no clear D gene. CDR3 size: 13 residues. V shed 7 bases and J shed 2 bases, with 10 bases lying between them. The V gene's germline CDR1 is ENHRY and CDR2 SYGVKD. The CDR3 DNA reads TGTGCCATCAAAGGATCTTCCACAGATACGCAGTATTTT. Translating gives CAIKGSSTDTQYF.

This clonotype was detected only a few times. The DNA for the CDR3 is TGTGCCAGCAGGACAGGGGGCGGTAACACCGGGGAGCTGTTTTTT. Translating gives CASRTGGGNTGELFF. The chain joins TRBV9 to TRBJ2-2, with 10 positions matching TRBD1. Germline V gene data show CDR1 as SGDLS and CDR2 as YYNGEE. There are 15 residues in the CDR3. The V and J ends lost 5 bases and 2 bases, in that order; junction bases with no gene match: 3.

This clonotype was recorded at least ten times. V usage is TRBV12-3 or TRBV12-4 and J usage is TRBJ2-7; tentative D call: TRBD1 (5 bases). V dropped 8 bases and J dropped 2 bases, with 13 bases sitting between them. The CDR3 length is 13 residues. DNA for the CDR3: TGTGCCAGCGGTTCCGGACATCCCTACGAGCAGTACTTC. Protein product: CASGSGHPYEQYF.

The chain recombines TRBV20-1 with TRBJ2-7; D not resolved. V was pared by 5 bases and J by 0 bases, with 14 bases between. Per germline, CDR1 DFQATT and CDR2 SNEGSKA (reference sequence). The CDR3 is made up of 14 amino acids. CDR3 sequence reads: CSAGRIPGSYEQYF. CDR3 DNA sequence: TGCAGTGCTGGACGAATCCCGGGCTCCTACGAGCAGTACTTC.

The table lists this clonotype with a few counts. V is TRBV20-1 and J is TRBJ2-7; 12 bases are a match to TRBD2. J was trimmed by 3 bases and V by 6 bases; bases with no gene match: 3. Germline values: CDR1 DFQATT, CDR2 SNEGSKA (reference sequence). The CDR3 sequence is 13 residues long. The CDR3 region has the DNA TGCAGTGCCCGGACTAGCGGGGACTACGAGCAGTACTTC. This sequence encodes CSARTSGDYEQYF.

The table lists this clonotype with many counts. The V and J genes are TRBV28 and TRBJ1-5; D remains unclear. Trimming pared 3 bases from V and 0 bases from J, leaving 9 bases between. This CDR3 has 15 amino acids. Germline values: CDR1 MDHEN, CDR2 SYDVKM. CDR3 amino acids: CASSFQANSNQPQHF. CDR3 in DNA: TGTGCCAGCAGTTTTCAGGCGAATAGCAATCAGCCCCAGCATTTT.

This clonotype was observed many times. This rearrangement joins TRBV6-5 to TRBJ2-1; 7 nucleotides match TRBD2. V gave up 8 bases and J gave up 10 bases; unmatched junction bases: 11. The CDR3 runs 13 residues. Germline V gene sequence: CDR1 MNHEY, CDR2 SVGAGI. The CDR3 here is CASGRDYRVEQFF. For the CDR3, the DNA is TGTGCCAGCGGGAGGGACTACCGCGTCGAGCAGTTCTTC.

J is TRBJ2-1 and V is TRBV4-2; tentative D call: TRBD1 (6 bases). This CDR3 region has 15 residues. From germline, CDR1 is LGHNA and CDR2 YNFKEQ. V was pared by 4 bases and J by 0 bases, with 10 bases between. The CDR3 sequence: CASSPGDNSYNEQFF. In nucleotides, the CDR3 is TGTGCCAGCAGCCCAGGGGACAACTCCTACAATGAGCAGTTCTTC.

This clonotype was observed at least ten times. V usage is TRBV7-9 and J usage is TRBJ2-5; TRBD2 aligns across 7 bases. Germline V gene data show CDR1 as SEHNR and CDR2 as FQNEAQ (reference sequence). The ends lost 2 bases at V and 5 bases at J; junction bases unmatched: 2. The CDR3 sequence is 13 residues long. The CDR3 protein is CASSLNGRETQYF. In DNA form, the CDR3 reads TGTGCCAGCAGCTTAAACGGGAGGGAGACCCAGTACTTC.

The chain couples TRBV5-1 to TRBJ2-5; tentative D call: TRBD1 (6 bases). With 4 bases removed from V and 2 bases from J, the gap between germline ends came to 12 bases. This CDR3 comprises 14 residues. The germline V gene has CDR1 SGHRS and CDR2 YFSETQ. CDR3 nucleotides: TGCGCCAGCAGCCCAGGGGCCGGGCAAGAGACCCAGTACTTC. This gives the protein CASSPGAGQETQYF.

The chain joins TRBV5-5 to TRBJ2-2, with unresolved D. With 0 bases removed from V and 4 bases from J, the gap between germline ends came to 7 bases. The CDR3 extends over 14 amino acids. Germline CDR1 and CDR2: SGHKS and YYEKEE (reference sequence). The CDR3 is CASSLGLLTGELFF. The DNA of the CDR3 is TGTGCCAGCAGCTTGGGTCTGCTCACCGGGGAGCTGTTTTTT. The full variable domain, completed using reference TRBV5-5 and TRBJ2-2, is DAGVTQSPTHLIKTRGQQVTLRCSPISGHKSVSWYQQVLGQGPQFIFQYYEKEERGRGNFPDRFSARQFPNYSSELNVNALLLGDSALYLCASSLGLLTGELFFGEGSRLTVL.

This clonotype showed up just a few times. This rearrangement joins TRBV9 to TRBJ1-2, with a weak D call TRBD1 (5 bases). The CDR3 length is 15 residues. The V and J ends lost 4 bases and 4 bases respectively, with 17 bases between them. Germline V gene sequence: CDR1 SGDLS, CDR2 YYNGEE. CDR3 coding DNA: TGTGCCAGCAGCCCCCCACCCGACAGTCTCTATGGCTACACCTTC. This sequence encodes CASSPPPDSLYGYTF.

This clonotype was seen repeatedly, ten times or more. V gene TRBV6-6 combines with J gene TRBJ1-5; 9 nucleotides line up with TRBD1. The V gene end was trimmed by 5 bases and the J gene end by 3 bases; junction bases not matched to a gene: 5. This CDR3 has 15 residues. Germline V gene lookup returns CDR1 MNHNY and CDR2 SVGAGI (reference sequence). CDR3 DNA: TGTGCCAGCAGTAACGGACAGGGGTACAATCAGCCCCAGCATTTT. Translating gives CASSNGQGYNQPQHF.